This is a list of T cell receptor beta chains from one sample in a study of T cell clonotyping in hematopoietic cell transplantation. Produced via immunoSEQ multiplex PCR; TCRdb's table is partial and in-frame only. The sample shows more than 65,000 clones, 94% of them seen only once. Sequencing input: peripheral blood mononuclear cells. The receptors stem from a middle-aged man in good health. Some clones in this sample may be carry-over from other donors' samples. Each CDR3 is given with its conserved first and last residue. D genes are given only for firm matches. For some rows the clone size is stated as once, few or many, or as a class when expanded; others skip it.

NA	TRBD2	TRBV10-3	TRBJ2-2	CAISEVSGGTGELFF	TGTGCCATCAGTGAGGTTAGCGGGGGCACCGGGGAGCTGTTTTTT
NA	NA	TRBV11-3	TRBJ1-2	CASSPWGANYGYTF	TGTGCCAGCAGCCCCTGGGGGGCTAACTATGGCTACACCTTC
NA	NA	TRBV5-8	TRBJ1-5	CASSLYGVGSNQPQHF	TGTGCCAGCAGCTTGTATGGGGTCGGGAGCAATCAGCCCCAGCATTTT
NA	TRBD2	TRBV4-2	TRBJ2-7	CASSQTSGIAYEQYF	TGTGCCAGCAGCCAGACTAGCGGGATTGCCTACGAGCAGTACTTC
NA	TRBD1	TRBV5-6	TRBJ1-2	CASTSPNLDRGRYGYTF	TGTGCCAGCACCTCCCCGAACCTTGACAGGGGACGGTATGGCTACACCTTC
NA	NA	TRBV5-6	TRBJ2-7	CASSTDVTRGGGYEQYF	TGTGCCAGCAGCACGGACGTAACCAGGGGAGGAGGCTACGAGCAGTACTTC
NA	TRBD1	TRBV14	TRBJ2-1	CASSPNRGPPNEQFF	TGTGCCAGCAGCCCCAACAGGGGTCCGCCCAATGAGCAGTTCTTC
NA	NA	TRBV14	TRBJ2-7	CASSQVVYLEQYF	TGTGCCAGCAGCCAAGTGGTTTACCTCGAGCAGTACTTC
NA	TRBD2	TRBV30	TRBJ2-7	CAWSVPGRGYEQYF	TGTGCCTGGAGTGTACCAGGGCGGGGGTACGAGCAGTACTTC
NA	NA	TRBV6-5	TRBJ1-5	CASSYSSPSINQPQHF	TGTGCCAGCAGTTACTCGAGTCCTTCGATTAATCAGCCCCAGCATTTT
NA	NA	TRBV9	TRBJ2-7	CASSVGTAALEQYF	TGTGCCAGCAGCGTAGGGACAGCCGCCTTGGAGCAGTACTTC
NA	NA	TRBV15	TRBJ2-7	CATSRAYQEGYEQYF	TGTGCCACCAGCAGAGCCTACCAGGAGGGGTACGAGCAGTACTTC
NA	NA	TRBV7-2	TRBJ1-6	CASSKDWGNSPLHF	TGTGCCAGCAGCAAGGACTGGGGGAATTCACCCCTCCACTTT
NA	TRBD1	TRBV9	TRBJ2-3	CASTMGQGTDTQYF	TGTGCCAGCACCATGGGACAGGGAACAGATACGCAGTATTTT
NA	TRBD2	TRBV25-1	TRBJ2-1	CASSARLAGGYNEQFF	TGTGCCAGCAGTGCCCGACTAGCGGGGGGCTACAATGAGCAGTTCTTC
NA	NA	TRBV30	TRBJ2-7	CAWSTRTEQYF	TGTGCCTGGAGTACTCGGACAGAGCAGTACTTC
NA	NA	TRBV4-1	TRBJ2-1	CASSQELGGGYNEQFF	TGCGCCAGCAGCCAAGAGTTGGGAGGAGGGTACAATGAGCAGTTCTTC
NA	TRBD2	TRBV4-2	TRBJ2-7	CASSQRTSGSYEQYF	TGTGCCAGCAGCCAGAGGACTAGCGGTTCCTACGAGCAGTACTTC
NA	NA	TRBV7-2	TRBJ1-2	CASSLAVNDYGYTF	TGTGCCAGCAGCTTAGCCGTTAACGACTATGGCTACACCTTC
NA	NA	TRBV7-3	TRBJ2-6	CASSLPGANVLTF	TGTGCCAGCAGCCTACCTGGGGCCAACGTCCTGACTTTC
NA	NA	TRBV7-8	TRBJ2-6	CASSLGAGANVLTF	TGTGCCAGCAGCTTAGGGGCTGGGGCCAACGTCCTGACTTTC
NA	NA	TRBV6-5	TRBJ1-2	CASSFGGRTMYGYTF	TGTGCCAGCAGTTTCGGAGGACGGACGATGTATGGCTACACCTTC
NA	TRBD1	TRBV10-3	TRBJ2-7	CAITPGTATHEQYF	TGTGCCATCACCCCCGGGACAGCAACACACGAGCAGTACTTC
NA	NA	TRBV11-2	TRBJ2-7	CASSHYTGNSYEQYF	TGTGCCAGCAGCCACTACACAGGGAATTCCTACGAGCAGTACTTC
NA	TRBD2	TRBV5-1	TRBJ2-1	CASSRSRTSGGGNEQFF	TGCGCCAGCAGCCGATCCAGGACTAGCGGGGGGGGCAATGAGCAGTTCTTC
NA	TRBD2	TRBV9	TRBJ2-7	CASSVTHSGPRDEQYF	TGTGCCAGCAGCGTTACTCATAGCGGGCCTCGGGACGAGCAGTACTTC
NA	TRBD2	TRBV6-1	TRBJ2-7	CASSPGGYEQYF	TGTGCCAGCAGTCCGGGGGGCTACGAGCAGTACTTC
NA	TRBD2	TRBV19	TRBJ2-1	CASSPGGVPNEQFF	TGTGCCAGTAGCCCCGGGGGGGTCCCCAATGAGCAGTTCTTC
NA	NA	TRBV5-8	TRBJ1-2	CASSSRQLGGYTF	TGTGCCAGCAGCTCACGACAGCTTGGTGGCTACACCTTC
once	NA	TRBV28	TRBJ1-1	CASSVATALNTEAFF	TGTGCCAGCAGTGTCGCGACAGCGCTGAACACTGAAGCTTTCTTT
NA	TRBD2	TRBV2	TRBJ2-1	CAIPGLAGYEQFF	TGTGCCATCCCCGGACTAGCGGGCTACGAGCAGTTCTTC
NA	NA	TRBV19	TRBJ1-2	CASSRGLLNYGYTF	TGTGCCAGTAGTAGGGGACTACTTAACTATGGCTACACCTTC
NA	NA	TRBV5-1	TRBJ1-1	CASSPRGPKKNTEAFF	TGCGCCAGCAGCCCTAGAGGGCCGAAAAAGAACACTGAAGCTTTCTTT
NA	NA	TRBV5-1	TRBJ2-3	CASSPGMVTDTQYF	TGCGCCAGCAGCCCAGGGATGGTCACAGATACGCAGTATTTT